This TCR beta chain is drawn from a study of T cells in localized non-small cell lung cancer. Study-wide results and limits: Because sequencing included only one region (of the tumor), heterogeneity remains possible.

This CDR3 region has 17 residues. The germline gives CDR1 SEHNR, CDR2 FQNEAQ (reference sequence). With 5 bases clipped from V and 3 bases from J, the junction kept 14 bases outside the gene matches. Method: immunoSEQ multiplex PCR; TCRdb's copy keeps in-frame clones and lacks some. The repertoire includes 75,000 to 80,000 clones, more than 70% of them detected once, and 8.5% to 10% sits in the top ten. Remarks on this clone: Its antigen is as yet unknown.

The receptor was isolated from a female donor aged 60 or older with stage I lung adenocarcinoma. Sequencing used peripheral blood, obtained before any cancer treatment. The chain has TRBV7-9 and TRBJ2-7; 9 positions match TRBD1. CDR3 in amino acids: CASSLGVGQGSIYEQYF. The DNA of the CDR3 is TGTGCCAGCAGCCTGGGGGTAGGACAGGGGTCGATCTACGAGCAGTACTTC.